This TCR beta chain was recorded in a study of T cell repertoires in cytomegalovirus infection. About the research overall: Both recently identified HLA-C-restricted and well-studied HLA-B-restricted CMV epitopes were used in the study. Signatures in public TCR beta sequences pointed to both CMV infection and matching HLA type. General study points: There were HLA-C-restricted CMV-specific TCR beta clonotypes dominating the ex vivo response. The study identified carriers of CMV plus the relevant HLA from cumulative public TCR beta family frequency.

Germline values: CDR1 MNHNS, CDR2 SASEGT. Deletions cut 3 bases from V and 4 bases from J, with 15 bases between. This CDR3 spans 15 amino acids. This clonotype was observed a handful of times. Antigen unknown. TCRdb called the reads again in MiXCR, with one record for every CDR3 protein. Among around 800,000 distinct CDR3 sequences, approximately 30% were seen once, and the ten largest hold around 12%. V is TRBV6-1 and J is TRBJ1-2, with D unclear. This receptor was taken from a human donor in good health (CMV status not recorded). Some clones in this sample may be carry-over from other donors' samples. The sample here was cultured CD8+ T cells from PBMCs, taken from culture after CMV antigen stimulation. The DNA for the CDR3 is TGTGCCAGCAGTGATTGGATCTCGGGATCCTATGGCTACACCTTC. Amino acids: CASSDWISGSYGYTF.